This TCR beta chain appears in the sequencing data of a study of blood T cell repertoires in COVID-19. About the research overall: The United States, Italy and Spain provided the acute and convalescent COVID-19 samples. Sample material is recorded as cDNA or gDNA derived from T cells, B-cell-depleted T cells, or PBMCs.

In the original processing: Amplified reference gene primers provided the basis for estimating nucleated cell counts. Libraries were prepared by immunoSEQ multiplex PCR; TCRdb keeps only in-frame clonotypes and omits some of them. V and J calls and clone size are copied from that table; D and trimming were computed from the DNA. This table has about 280,000 clones, about four fifths appearing once. Sequenced: peripheral blood. The TCR was taken from a woman aged 45-65 years who had recovered from COVID-19.

The CDR3 reads CASSLDGVGGSPLHF. The DNA of the CDR3 is TGTGCCAGCAGCCTTGATGGGGTGGGCGGGTCACCCCTCCACTTT. The chain links TRBV7-9 to TRBJ1-6; D unclear. This CDR3 contains 15 residues. V was shortened by 5 bases and J by 10 bases, with 18 bases between the two germline ends. Germline V gene lookup returns CDR1 SEHNR and CDR2 FQNEAQ (reference sequence).